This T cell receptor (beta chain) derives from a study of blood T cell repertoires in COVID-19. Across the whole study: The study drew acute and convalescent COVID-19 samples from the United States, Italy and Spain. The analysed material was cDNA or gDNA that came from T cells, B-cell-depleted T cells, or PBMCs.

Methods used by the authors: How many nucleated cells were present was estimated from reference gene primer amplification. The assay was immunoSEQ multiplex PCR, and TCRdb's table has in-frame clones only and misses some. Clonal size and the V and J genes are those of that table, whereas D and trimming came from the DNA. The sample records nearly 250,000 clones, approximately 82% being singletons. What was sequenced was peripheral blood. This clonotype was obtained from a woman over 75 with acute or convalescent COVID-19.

CDR3 coding DNA: TGTGCCAGCAGCTTGGGCTGGCTAGAGACCCAGTACTTC. Protein: CASSLGWLETQYF. The chain recombines TRBV5-4 with TRBJ2-5; no definite D call. Trimming stripped 0 bases from V and 4 bases from J, with 7 bases between. The germline CDR1 and CDR2 sequences are SGHNT and YYREEE (reference sequence). CDR3 size: 13 residues.